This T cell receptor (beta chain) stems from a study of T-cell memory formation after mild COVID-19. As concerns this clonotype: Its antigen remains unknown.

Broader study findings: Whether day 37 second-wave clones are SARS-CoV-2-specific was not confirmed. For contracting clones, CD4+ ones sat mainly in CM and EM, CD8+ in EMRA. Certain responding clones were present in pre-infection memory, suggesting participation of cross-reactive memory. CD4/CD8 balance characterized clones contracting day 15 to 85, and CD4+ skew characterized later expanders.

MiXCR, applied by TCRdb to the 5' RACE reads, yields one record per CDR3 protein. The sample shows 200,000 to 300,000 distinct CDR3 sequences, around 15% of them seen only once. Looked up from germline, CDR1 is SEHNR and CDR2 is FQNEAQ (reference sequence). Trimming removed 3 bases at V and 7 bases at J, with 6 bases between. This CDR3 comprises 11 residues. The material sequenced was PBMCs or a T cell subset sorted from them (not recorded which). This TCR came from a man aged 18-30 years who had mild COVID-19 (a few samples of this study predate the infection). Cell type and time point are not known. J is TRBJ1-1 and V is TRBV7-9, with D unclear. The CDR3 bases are TGTGCCAGCAGCTTGAGTGGTGAAGCTTTCTTT. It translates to CASSLSGEAFF. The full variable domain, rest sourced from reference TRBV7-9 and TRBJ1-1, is DTGVSQNPRHKITKRGQNVTFRCDPISEHNRLYWYRQTLGQGPEFLTYFQNEAQLEKSRLLSDRFSAERPKGSFSTLEIQRTEQGDSAMYLCASSLSGEAFFGQGTRLTVV.